This is a list of T cell receptor beta chains from one sample in a study of identical twins. TCRdb ran MiXCR on the 5' RACE reads and lists one entry per CDR3 protein. The table has fewer than 650,000 distinct CDR3 sequences, roughly 9.5% seen once; the top ten hold under 3%. This sample also belongs to another study, concerning yellow fever vaccine responses in identical twins.

Sequences were obtained from PBMCs. The receptors originated from a woman aged 18-29 years in good health. The CDR3 runs from the conserved cysteine through the conserved F or W. Each record gives: J gene, clone size, D gene, V gene, CDR3 DNA, CDR3 protein. A D gene is named only where the DNA matches it firmly. Expanded clones are given a class, and other clones once, few, many or no size at all.

J: TRBJ2-3; size: many; D: .; V: TRBV24-1; DNA: TGTGCCACCAGTGACGACTACACAGATACGCAGTATTTT; CDR3: CATSDDYTDTQYF
J: TRBJ2-3; size: many; D: TRBD1; V: TRBV12-5; DNA: TGTGCTTTCATGACAGGGTTGGATACGCAGTATTTT; CDR3: CAFMTGLDTQYF
J: TRBJ2-3; size: .; D: TRBD2; V: TRBV25-1; DNA: TGTGCCAGCAGTGATGGCGGGGGGGTCACAGATACGCAGTATTTT; CDR3: CASSDGGGVTDTQYF
J: TRBJ1-5; size: many; D: .; V: TRBV20-1; DNA: TGCAGTGCTATTGAAGGGTCGAGACGCCTCTTCAATCAGCCCCAGCATTTT; CDR3: CSAIEGSRRLFNQPQHF
J: TRBJ2-1; size: many; D: .; V: TRBV27; DNA: TGTGCCAGCAGTTTAGCCCCAGGGGAGGTCTACAATGAGCAGTTCTTC; CDR3: CASSLAPGEVYNEQFF
J: TRBJ2-3; size: many; D: TRBD2; V: TRBV4-3; DNA: TGCGCCAGCAGCCAATGGAGCGGGAGCGGCACAGATACGCAGTATTTT; CDR3: CASSQWSGSGTDTQYF
J: TRBJ2-2; size: many; D: .; V: TRBV12-3/TRBV12-4; DNA: TGTGCCAGCAGTACTGACCGGAACACCGGGGAGCTGTTTTTT; CDR3: CASSTDRNTGELFF
J: TRBJ2-3; size: many; D: .; V: TRBV7-8; DNA: TGTGCCAGCAGCTTGGGGGGGGGGCTCATAGATACGCAGTATTTT; CDR3: CASSLGGGLIDTQYF
J: TRBJ1-1; size: many; D: .; V: TRBV7-8; DNA: TGTGCCAGCAGCTTAGGGTCCGGGAGCACTGAAGCTTTCTTT; CDR3: CASSLGSGSTEAFF
J: TRBJ2-5; size: many; D: .; V: TRBV25-1; DNA: TGTGCCAGCGCCATTTCACAAGAGACCCAGTACTTC; CDR3: CASAISQETQYF
J: TRBJ2-3; size: .; D: .; V: TRBV6-2/TRBV6-3; DNA: TGTGCCAGCAGTTACGGCCTAGCAACAGATACGCAGTATTTT; CDR3: CASSYGLATDTQYF
J: TRBJ2-1; size: few; D: TRBD1; V: TRBV20-1; DNA: TGCAGTGCTGCCCCGGATAGGGGGCTTTATGAGCAGTTCTTC; CDR3: CSAAPDRGLYEQFF
J: TRBJ2-7; size: .; D: .; V: TRBV20-1; DNA: TGCAGTGCTTCCCCCGCTTGGGCCGAGCAGTACTTC; CDR3: CSASPAWAEQYF
J: TRBJ2-1; size: many; D: TRBD1; V: TRBV12-3/TRBV12-4; DNA: TGTGCCAGCACGTACAGGGGTGGGCAGTTCTTC; CDR3: CASTYRGGQFF
J: TRBJ1-1; size: .; D: TRBD1; V: TRBV4-3; DNA: TGCGCCAGCAGCCAAGGAGACAGGGGGAACACTGAAGCTTTCTTT; CDR3: CASSQGDRGNTEAFF
J: TRBJ2-1; size: .; D: TRBD2; V: TRBV12-3/TRBV12-4; DNA: TGTGCCAGCAGTTATTTTAGCGGGGGCAACAATGAGCAGTTCTTC; CDR3: CASSYFSGGNNEQFF
J: TRBJ1-1; size: many; D: TRBD1; V: TRBV7-2; DNA: TGTGCCAGCAGCCAGGACAGGATGAACACTGAAGCTTTCTTT; CDR3: CASSQDRMNTEAFF
J: TRBJ2-5; size: many; D: .; V: TRBV5-1; DNA: TGCGCCAGCAGCTTGTCGGCGGCCCAGACCCAGTACTTC; CDR3: CASSLSAAQTQYF
J: TRBJ2-7; size: .; D: .; V: TRBV20-1; DNA: TGCAGTGCTAGACCCCAGGTGGCAGGGTGGCACGAGCAGTACTTC; CDR3: CSARPQVAGWHEQYF
J: TRBJ2-2; size: many; D: TRBD2; V: TRBV12-3/TRBV12-4; DNA: TGTGCCAGCAGGTCTCCCCTAGCGGGGTTGAGCGGGGAGCTGTTTTTT; CDR3: CASRSPLAGLSGELFF
J: TRBJ2-1; size: many; D: .; V: TRBV24-1; DNA: TGTGCCACCAGTGATGGCGGGCAGGGAAATGAGCAGTTCTTC; CDR3: CATSDGGQGNEQFF
J: TRBJ2-5; size: many; D: TRBD2; V: TRBV6-5; DNA: TGTGCCAGCAGTTACCTGCGGGGGGGCTGGCAAGAGACCCAGTACTTC; CDR3: CASSYLRGGWQETQYF
J: TRBJ2-3; size: .; D: TRBD2; V: TRBV28; DNA: TGTGCCAGCAGTGGTTGGACTAGAACAGATACGCAGTATTTT; CDR3: CASSGWTRTDTQYF
J: TRBJ2-2; size: .; D: .; V: TRBV14; DNA: TGTGCCAGCAGCCAAGGCGTGGCCGGGGAGCTGTTTTTT; CDR3: CASSQGVAGELFF
J: TRBJ1-4; size: many; D: .; V: TRBV3-1; DNA: TGTGCCAGCAGCCTGCTAGGGCTGAGGGATGAAAAACTGTTTTTT; CDR3: CASSLLGLRDEKLFF
J: TRBJ1-1; size: many; D: .; V: TRBV6-6; DNA: TGTGCCAGCAGCGCGCCTGAACGGGCTGAAGCTTTCTTT; CDR3: CASSAPERAEAFF
J: TRBJ2-1; size: few; D: TRBD2; V: TRBV20-1; DNA: TGCAGTGCTCCGGGGACTAGCGGGACCTACAATGAGCAGTTCTTC; CDR3: CSAPGTSGTYNEQFF
J: TRBJ1-2; size: .; D: .; V: TRBV4-1; DNA: TGCGCCAGCAGCCAAGAGGGCCCCAGGGCGGACGGCTACACCTTC; CDR3: CASSQEGPRADGYTF
J: TRBJ2-3; size: many; D: TRBD1; V: TRBV5-1; DNA: TGCGCCAGCAGGTGGACAGGGCGCACAGATACGCAGTATTTT; CDR3: CASRWTGRTDTQYF
J: TRBJ2-7; size: .; D: .; V: TRBV6-5; DNA: TGTGCCAGCAGTTCTCCAACCCCGGGATCCTACGAGCAGTACTTC; CDR3: CASSSPTPGSYEQYF
J: TRBJ2-7; size: .; D: .; V: TRBV19; DNA: TGTGCCAGTAGTATTGAATATTCCTACGAGCAGTACTTC; CDR3: CASSIEYSYEQYF
J: TRBJ2-7; size: .; D: TRBD2; V: TRBV7-9; DNA: TGTGCCAGCAGCTTGTGGCTAGCGGGACTTAACGAGCAGTACTTC; CDR3: CASSLWLAGLNEQYF
J: TRBJ2-7; size: .; D: .; V: TRBV5-6; DNA: TGTGCCAGCAGCTTGGGGGCTCAGGGCTCCTACGAGCAGTACTTC; CDR3: CASSLGAQGSYEQYF
J: TRBJ1-5; size: .; D: TRBD1; V: TRBV7-6; DNA: TGTGCCAGCAGCTTAGGGGGAACCCGGGACAGGGGACCTTTCAGAACTCAGCCCCAGCATTTT; CDR3: CASSLGGTRDRGPFRTQPQHF
J: TRBJ2-4; size: .; D: .; V: TRBV4-2; DNA: TGTGCCAGCAGCCCCAACCAGGGTTCTTCTAAAAACATTCAGTACTTC; CDR3: CASSPNQGSSKNIQYF
J: TRBJ2-2; size: few; D: .; V: TRBV5-5; DNA: TGTGCCAGCAGCCTGAGGACCGAGTACACCGGGGAGCTGTTTTTT; CDR3: CASSLRTEYTGELFF
J: TRBJ1-4; size: few; D: TRBD1; V: TRBV6-1; DNA: TGTGCCAGCAGTCCTACCGGGACAGCTATGGAAAAACTGTTTTTT; CDR3: CASSPTGTAMEKLFF
J: TRBJ2-1; size: many; D: .; V: TRBV12-3/TRBV12-4; DNA: TGTGCCAGCAGTTTAACAGGGAAAGAGCAGTTCTTC; CDR3: CASSLTGKEQFF
J: TRBJ2-7; size: .; D: .; V: TRBV28; DNA: TGTGCCAGCAGTTTGCCCGGACAGACATCCTACGAGCAGTACTTC; CDR3: CASSLPGQTSYEQYF
J: TRBJ2-5; size: few; D: .; V: TRBV6-2/TRBV6-3; DNA: TGTGCCAGCAGGTGGGGAGAGACCCAGTACTTC; CDR3: CASRWGETQYF
J: TRBJ2-2; size: .; D: .; V: TRBV5-1; DNA: TGCGCCAGCAGCTTGGGCCCAGGGAACACCGGGGAGCTGTTTTTT; CDR3: CASSLGPGNTGELFF